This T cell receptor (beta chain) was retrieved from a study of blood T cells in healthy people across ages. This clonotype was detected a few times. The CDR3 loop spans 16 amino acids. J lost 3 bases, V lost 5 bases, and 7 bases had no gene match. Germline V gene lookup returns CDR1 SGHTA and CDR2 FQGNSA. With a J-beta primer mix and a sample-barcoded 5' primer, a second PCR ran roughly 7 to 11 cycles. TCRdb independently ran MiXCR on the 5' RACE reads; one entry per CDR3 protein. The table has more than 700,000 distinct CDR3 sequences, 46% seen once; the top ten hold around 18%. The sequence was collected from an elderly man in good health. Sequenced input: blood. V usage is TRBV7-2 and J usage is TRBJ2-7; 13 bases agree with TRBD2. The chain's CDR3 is CASSPGLAGEYYEQYF. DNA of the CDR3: TGTGCCAGCAGCCCTGGACTAGCGGGAGAGTACTACGAGCAGTACTTC.